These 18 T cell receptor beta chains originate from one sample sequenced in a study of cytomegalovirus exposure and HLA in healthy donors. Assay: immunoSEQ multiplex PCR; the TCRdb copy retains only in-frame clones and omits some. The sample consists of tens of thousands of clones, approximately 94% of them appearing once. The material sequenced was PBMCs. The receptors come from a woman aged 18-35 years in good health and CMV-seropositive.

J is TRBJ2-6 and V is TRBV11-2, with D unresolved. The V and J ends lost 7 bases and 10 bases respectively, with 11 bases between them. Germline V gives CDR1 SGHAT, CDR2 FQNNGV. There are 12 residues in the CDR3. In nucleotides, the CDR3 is TGTGCCAGCAAACCGTTGGCTAACGTCCTGACTTTC. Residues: CASKPLANVLTF.

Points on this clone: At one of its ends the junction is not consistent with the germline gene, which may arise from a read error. The CDR3 loop is CATGSARTGWFGYTF. CDR3 DNA: TGTGCCACCGGCAGCGCCAGGACAGGGTGGTTTGGCTACACCTTC. The V gene is TRBV15, the J gene TRBJ1-2, with 8 bases identical to TRBD1. The germline CDR1 and CDR2 sequences are LNHNV and YYDKDF (reference sequence). The CDR3 extends over 15 amino acids.

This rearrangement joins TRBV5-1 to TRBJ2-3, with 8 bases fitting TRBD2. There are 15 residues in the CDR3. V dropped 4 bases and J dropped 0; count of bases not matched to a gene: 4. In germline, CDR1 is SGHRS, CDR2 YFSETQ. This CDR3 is CASSGASGSTDTQYF. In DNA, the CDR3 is TGCGCCAGCAGCGGGGCTAGCGGGAGCACAGATACGCAGTATTTT. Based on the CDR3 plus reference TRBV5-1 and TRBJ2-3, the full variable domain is KAGVTQTPRYLIKTRGQQVTLSCSPISGHRSVSWYQQTPGQGLQFLFEYFSETQRNKGNFPGRFSGRQFSNSRSEMNVSTLELGDSALYLCASSGASGSTDTQYFGPGTRLTVL.

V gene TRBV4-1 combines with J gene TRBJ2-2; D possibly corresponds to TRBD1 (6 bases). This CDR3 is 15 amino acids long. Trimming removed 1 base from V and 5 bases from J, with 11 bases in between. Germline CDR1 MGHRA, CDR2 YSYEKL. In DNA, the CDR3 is TGCGCCAGCAGCCAAGTGGGGGCTTTAACCGGGGAGCTGTTTTTT. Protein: CASSQVGALTGELFF.

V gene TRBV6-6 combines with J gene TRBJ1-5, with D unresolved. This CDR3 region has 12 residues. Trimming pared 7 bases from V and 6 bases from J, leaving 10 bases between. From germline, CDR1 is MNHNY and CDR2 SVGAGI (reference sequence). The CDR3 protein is CASTPGGQPQHF. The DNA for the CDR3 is TGTGCCAGCACGCCGGGAGGTCAGCCCCAGCATTTT.

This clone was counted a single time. CDR3 nucleotides: TGTGCCAGCAGCCAGCGATTTTCGGGACTAAGAGGAGATACGCAGTATTTT. Its translation: CASSQRFSGLRGDTQYF. J is TRBJ2-3 and V is TRBV7-2; 7 nucleotides line up with TRBD2. The CDR3 has 17 amino acids. Germline V CDR1 and CDR2: SGHTA, FQGNSA. The V and J ends lost 5 bases and 5 bases, in that order; junction bases with no gene match: 16.

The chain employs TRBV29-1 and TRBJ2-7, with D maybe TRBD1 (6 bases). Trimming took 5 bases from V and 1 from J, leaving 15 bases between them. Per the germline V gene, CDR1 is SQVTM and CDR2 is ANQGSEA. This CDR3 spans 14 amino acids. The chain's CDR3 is CSVLKGDKSYEQYF. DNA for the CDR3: TGCAGCGTTCTAAAAGGGGACAAGTCCTACGAGCAGTACTTC.

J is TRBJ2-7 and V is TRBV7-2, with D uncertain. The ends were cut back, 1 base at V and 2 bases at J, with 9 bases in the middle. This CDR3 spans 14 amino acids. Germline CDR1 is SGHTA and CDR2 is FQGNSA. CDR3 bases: TGTGCCAGCAGCTTAGTTTGGAGAACCTACGAGCAGTACTTC. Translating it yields CASSLVWRTYEQYF.

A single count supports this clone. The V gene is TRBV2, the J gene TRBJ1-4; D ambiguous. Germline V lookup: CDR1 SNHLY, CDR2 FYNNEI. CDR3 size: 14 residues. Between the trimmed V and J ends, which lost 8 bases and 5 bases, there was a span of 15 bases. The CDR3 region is CASAGDKPNEKLFF. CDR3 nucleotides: TGTGCCAGCGCTGGTGACAAGCCGAATGAAAAACTGTTTTTT.

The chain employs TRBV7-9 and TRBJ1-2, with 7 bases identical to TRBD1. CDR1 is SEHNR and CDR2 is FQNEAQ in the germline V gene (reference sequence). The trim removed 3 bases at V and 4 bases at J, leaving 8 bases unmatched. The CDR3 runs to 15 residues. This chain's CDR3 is CASSLMDRLVYGYTF. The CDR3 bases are TGTGCCAGCAGCTTGATGGACAGGCTTGTCTATGGCTACACCTTC.

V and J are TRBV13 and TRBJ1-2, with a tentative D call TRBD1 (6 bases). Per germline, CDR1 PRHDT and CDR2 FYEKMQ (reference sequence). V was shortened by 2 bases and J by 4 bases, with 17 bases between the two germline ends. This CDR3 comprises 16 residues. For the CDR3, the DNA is TGTGCCAGCAGCTTAATGGCAGGGGTCGATACCTATGGCTACACCTTC. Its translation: CASSLMAGVDTYGYTF.

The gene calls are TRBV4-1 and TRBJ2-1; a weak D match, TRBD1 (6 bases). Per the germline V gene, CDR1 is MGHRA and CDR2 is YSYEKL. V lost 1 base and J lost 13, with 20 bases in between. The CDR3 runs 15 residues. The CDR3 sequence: CASSQGTALTHTQFF. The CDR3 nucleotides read TGCGCCAGCAGCCAAGGGACAGCCCTAACACATACTCAGTTCTTC.

The DNA for the CDR3 is TGTGCCAGCAGCGTCGAAGACAACGAGCAGTACTTC. Amino acid sequence: CASSVEDNEQYF. V gene TRBV9 combines with J gene TRBJ2-7; D not certain. CDR1 is SGDLS, CDR2 YYNGEE, per germline. V was clipped by 2 bases and J by 5 bases, with 8 bases between them. CDR3 size: 12 residues.

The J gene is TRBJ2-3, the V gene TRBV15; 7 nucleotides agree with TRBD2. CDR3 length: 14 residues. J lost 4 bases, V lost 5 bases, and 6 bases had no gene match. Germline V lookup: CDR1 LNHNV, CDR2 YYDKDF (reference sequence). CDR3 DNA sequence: TGTGCCACCAGCCGGGGGGAGGCGGCAGATACGCAGTATTTT. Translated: CATSRGEAADTQYF. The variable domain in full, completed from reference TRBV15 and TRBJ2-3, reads DAMVIQNPRYQVTQFGKPVTLSCSQTLNHNVMYWYQQKSSQAPKLLFHYYDKDFNNEADTPDNFQSRRPNTSFCFLDIRSPGLGDTAMYLCATSRGEAADTQYFGPGTRLTVL.

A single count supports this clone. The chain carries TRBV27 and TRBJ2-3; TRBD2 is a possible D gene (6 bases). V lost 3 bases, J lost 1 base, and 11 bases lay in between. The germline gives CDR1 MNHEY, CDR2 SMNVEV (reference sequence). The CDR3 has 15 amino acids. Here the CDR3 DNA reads TGTGCCAGCAGTTTTTTGCGGGATCGCACAGATACGCAGTATTTT. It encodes CASSFLRDRTDTQYF.

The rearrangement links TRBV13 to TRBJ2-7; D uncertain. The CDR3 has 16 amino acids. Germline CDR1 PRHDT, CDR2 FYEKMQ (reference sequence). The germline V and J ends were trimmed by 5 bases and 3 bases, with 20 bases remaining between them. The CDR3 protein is CASSPPTAQYGYEQYF. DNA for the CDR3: TGTGCCAGCAGCCCCCCGACTGCCCAATACGGCTACGAGCAGTACTTC.

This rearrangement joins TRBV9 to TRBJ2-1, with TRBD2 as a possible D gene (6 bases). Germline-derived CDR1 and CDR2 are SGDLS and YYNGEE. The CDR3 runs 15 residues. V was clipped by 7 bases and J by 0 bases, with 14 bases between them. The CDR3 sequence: CASSSGPSSYNEQFF. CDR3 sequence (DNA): TGTGCCAGCTCGAGCGGGCCGAGCTCCTACAATGAGCAGTTCTTC. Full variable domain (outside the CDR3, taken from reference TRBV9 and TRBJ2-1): DSGVTQTPKHLITATGQRVTLRCSPRSGDLSVYWYQQSLDQGLQFLIQYYNGEERAKGNILERFSAQQFPDLHSELNLSSLELGDSALYFCASSSGPSSYNEQFFGPGTRLTVL.

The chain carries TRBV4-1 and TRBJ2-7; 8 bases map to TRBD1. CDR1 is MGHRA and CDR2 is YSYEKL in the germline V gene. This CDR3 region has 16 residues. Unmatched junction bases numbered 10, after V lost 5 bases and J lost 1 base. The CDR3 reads CASSGRQGAGSYEQYF. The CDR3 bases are TGCGCCAGCAGCGGACGGCAGGGGGCAGGATCCTACGAGCAGTACTTC.